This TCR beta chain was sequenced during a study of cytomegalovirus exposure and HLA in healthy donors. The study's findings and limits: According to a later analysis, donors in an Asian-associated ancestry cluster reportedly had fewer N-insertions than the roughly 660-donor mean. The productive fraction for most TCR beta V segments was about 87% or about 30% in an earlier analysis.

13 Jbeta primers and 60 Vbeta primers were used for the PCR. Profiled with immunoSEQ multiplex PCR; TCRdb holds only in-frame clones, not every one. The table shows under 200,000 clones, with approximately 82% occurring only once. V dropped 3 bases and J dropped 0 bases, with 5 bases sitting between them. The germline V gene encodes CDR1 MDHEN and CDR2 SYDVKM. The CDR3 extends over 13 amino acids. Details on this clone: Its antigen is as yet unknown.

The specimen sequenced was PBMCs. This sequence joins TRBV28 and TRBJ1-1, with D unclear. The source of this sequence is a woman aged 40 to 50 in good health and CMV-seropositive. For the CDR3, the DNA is TGTGCCAGCAGTTTCCCGGTGAACACTGAAGCTTTCTTT. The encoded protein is CASSFPVNTEAFF.